These 11 T cell receptor beta chains originate from one sample sequenced in a study of T cell repertoires in cytomegalovirus infection. Using its own MiXCR run on the reads, TCRdb lists one record per CDR3 protein. The sample lists hundreds of thousands of distinct CDR3 sequences, more than 20% occurring once. The sequenced sample consisted of CD8+ T cells from PBMCs. The receptors here all came from a human donor in good health (CMV status not recorded). Some clones in this sample may be carry-over from other donors' samples.

This clonotype appeared a few times. This chain connects TRBV20-1 to TRBJ2-3; D possibly corresponds to TRBD1 (6 bases). Per germline, CDR1 DFQATT and CDR2 SNEGSKA (reference sequence). V dropped 4 bases and J dropped 1 base, with 30 bases sitting between them. CDR3 length: 20 residues. CDR3 DNA: TGCAGTGCTAAAGACCGGGACACCAACGCTCCTAGCATTGGCACAGATACGCAGTATTTT. Amino acid sequence: CSAKDRDTNAPSIGTDTQYF.

This clonotype has only one observation. The CDR3 region is CSGWISGNTIYF. DNA of the CDR3: TGCAGCGGGTGGATCTCTGGAAACACCATATATTTT. The rearrangement uses TRBV29-1 and TRBJ1-3; no definite D call. The ends were cut back, 7 bases at V and 0 bases at J, with 7 bases in the middle. Germline-derived CDR1 and CDR2 are SQVTM and ANQGSEA. This CDR3 has 12 amino acids.

This clonotype turned up a few times. The chain joins TRBV20-1 to TRBJ1-2; D gene uncertain. Germline V gives CDR1 DFQATT, CDR2 SNEGSKA (reference sequence). The CDR3 has 15 amino acids. V lost 1 base, J lost 4 bases, and 16 bases lay in between. The CDR3 DNA follows: TGCAGTGCTAGAGTTTTCCCGGAAGTGAGCTATGGCTACACCTTC. Translating gives CSARVFPEVSYGYTF.

The chain employs TRBV6-5 and TRBJ2-4; TRBD2 agrees at 9 bases. This CDR3 has 16 residues. The ends lost 4 bases at V and 0 bases at J; junction bases unmatched: 4. The V gene's germline CDR1 is MNHEY and CDR2 SVGAGI. CDR3 in DNA: TGTGCCAGCAGTTTTAGCGGGGGTCTAGCCAAAAACATTCAGTACTTC. Its protein product is CASSFSGGLAKNIQYF.

This clonotype was seen a few times. This sequence joins TRBV9 and TRBJ2-1; 7 bases map to TRBD1. The germline CDR1 and CDR2 sequences are SGDLS and YYNGEE. V gave up 3 bases and J gave up 0 bases; unmatched junction bases: 6. CDR3 length: 16 residues. DNA for the CDR3: TGTGCCAGCAGCGCGGGACAGCAGAGCTCCTACAATGAGCAGTTCTTC. Its protein is CASSAGQQSSYNEQFF.

There are many counts of this clonotype. The rearrangement links TRBV12-3 or TRBV12-4 to TRBJ2-2, with a weak D call TRBD1 (7 bases). V was cut by 10 bases and J by 3 bases, with 15 bases left in between. This CDR3 has 14 residues. CDR3 region: CATLGGQHTGELFF. DNA for the CDR3: TGTGCCACCCTGGGGGGACAGCACACCGGGGAGCTGTTTTTT.

A note on this clonotype: A much more abundant neighbour one base away suggests this may be a read error. The chain has TRBV5-3 and TRBJ2-7, with a possible D match to TRBD2 (7 bases). TRBV5-3 falls under the ORF class, with uncertain function. The CDR3 has 14 amino acids. CDR3 residues: CVSSTYGGPYEQYV. The CDR3 DNA reads as TGTGTCAGCAGCACGTACGGGGGGCCCTACGAGCAGTACGTC.

This clonotype occurred a few times. J is TRBJ2-2 and V is TRBV5-6; the D gene is possibly TRBD1 (6 bases). The CDR3 totals 17 residues. CDR1 and CDR2 from the germline V gene are SGHDT and YYEEEE. Trimming took off 3 bases at V and 1 base at J, with 16 bases between the two ends. The CDR3 sequence is CASSSVTGGENTGELFF. In DNA form, the CDR3 reads TGTGCCAGCAGCTCGGTGACAGGAGGTGAGAACACCGGGGAGCTGTTTTTT.

About this clonotype: A read error may be the cause here, since a much bigger clone is one base away. Given the absence of the conserved phenylalanine or tryptophan at the CDR3 end, a read error is likely. V is TRBV7-4 and J is TRBJ1-2; D unclear. The V gene's germline CDR1 is SGHVT and CDR2 SQSDAQ. V gave up 10 bases and J gave up 3 bases, with 15 bases separating them. The CDR3 has 13 amino acids. In DNA, the CDR3 is TGTGCCACCCTAGTCGTGGGCGACTATGGCTACACCTAC. It is translated as CATLVVGDYGYTY.

The V and J genes are TRBV20-1 and TRBJ2-5; no definite D call. This CDR3 is built from 13 residues. V lost 4 bases, J lost 2 bases, and 11 bases lay in between. Germline CDR1 is DFQATT and CDR2 is SNEGSKA (reference sequence). CDR3 amino acids: CSATRLIQETQYF. The CDR3 coding sequence is TGCAGTGCTACCCGACTGATACAAGAGACCCAGTACTTC.

V and J are TRBV28 and TRBJ1-2; 12 nucleotides align to TRBD1. V shed 5 bases, J shed 4 bases, and the junction held 11 bases outside the gene matches. CDR1 and CDR2 from the germline V gene are MDHEN and SYDVKM. The CDR3 has 17 residues. The DNA of the CDR3 is TGTGCCAGCAGTCATCCGGGACAGGGGGCTTTTGTCTATGGCTACACCTTC. Residues: CASSHPGQGAFVYGYTF.